A selection of T cell receptor beta chains follows, all from one sample in a study of OX40 agonist ivuxolimab in advanced cancers. The protocol was immunoSEQ multiplex PCR, while the TCRdb copy is restricted to in-frame clones and leaves out a portion. This table holds some 99,000 clones, approximately 93% found once. Here the sequenced sample was CD4+ or CD8+ T cells sorted from blood, taken in a trial of the OX40 agonist ivuxolimab. The receptors here all came from an adult with an advanced solid tumor such as melanoma, head and neck, liver or kidney cancer. The CDR3 runs from the conserved cysteine through the conserved F or W. Each record gives: D gene, clone size, J gene, V gene, CDR3 protein, CDR3 DNA. D genes are given only for firm matches. A row's size may be missing; if present it is once, few, many or a size class.

. . TRBJ2-5 TRBV5-6 CASSVREIYQETQYF TGTGCCAGCAGCGTGCGCGAGATATACCAAGAGACCCAGTACTTC
TRBD2 once TRBJ2-2 TRBV5-4 CASQGGTSGANTGELFF TGTGCCAGCCAGGGTGGGACTAGCGGGGCCAACACCGGGGAGCTGTTTTTT
TRBD1 . TRBJ1-6 TRBV28 CASSLLGTGNSPLHF TGTGCCAGCAGTTTATTGGGGACAGGGAATTCACCCCTCCACTTT
. . TRBJ2-5 TRBV5-1 CASSDRAQETQYF TGCGCCAGCAGCGACAGAGCACAAGAGACCCAGTACTTC
. . TRBJ2-1 TRBV5-4 CASSLDGARLMNEQFF TGTGCCAGCAGCTTGGATGGGGCCCGATTGATGAATGAGCAGTTCTTC
. . TRBJ2-3 TRBV9 CASSADSADTQYF TGTGCCAGCAGCGCGGACAGCGCAGATACGCAGTATTTT
. . TRBJ2-7 TRBV7-2 CASSPVNYEQYF TGTGCCAGCAGTCCAGTCAACTACGAGCAGTACTTC
TRBD1 . TRBJ1-1 TRBV29-1 CSAPGTGGWNTEAFF TGCAGCGCCCCGGGAACAGGGGGCTGGAACACTGAAGCTTTCTTT
. . TRBJ2-4 TRBV7-3 CASSRLGLAKNIQYF TGTGCCAGCAGCCGACTAGGACTAGCCAAAAACATTCAGTACTTC
TRBD2 . TRBJ2-2 TRBV11-2 CASSLGLRETTGELFF TGTGCCAGCAGCTTAGGCCTGCGGGAGACAACCGGGGAGCTGTTTTTT
. once TRBJ1-4 TRBV30 CAWSGAGNEKLFF TGTGCCTGGAGTGGGGCAGGGAATGAAAAACTGTTTTTT
. . TRBJ2-7 TRBV5-1 CASSSGGTSNYEQYF TGCGCCAGCAGCTCCGGTGGGACATCCAATTACGAGCAGTACTTC
. . TRBJ2-3 TRBV25-1 CASSAQSRTDTQYF TGTGCCAGCAGTGCTCAGAGCCGCACAGATACGCAGTATTTT
. . TRBJ2-1 TRBV18 CASSPLNAEDNEQFF TGTGCCAGCTCACCCCTAAACGCGGAGGACAATGAGCAGTTCTTC
. few TRBJ1-5 TRBV19 CASSWQQNQPQHF TGTGCCAGTAGTTGGCAGCAAAATCAGCCCCAGCATTTT
. . TRBJ1-1 TRBV5-4 CASSLDQGNTEAFF TGTGCCAGCAGCTTGGATCAGGGGAACACTGAAGCTTTCTTT
. . TRBJ1-1 TRBV7-2 CASSPTTSNTEAFF TGTGCCAGCAGCCCGACGACAAGTAACACTGAAGCTTTCTTT
. . TRBJ2-5 TRBV20-1 CAAHLQETQYF TGCGCCGCCCACCTCCAAGAGACCCAGTACTTC
. . TRBJ1-5 TRBV19 CASTPLGVGNQPQHF TGTGCCAGTACCCCCTTGGGGGTAGGAAATCAGCCCCAGCATTTT
. . TRBJ2-7 TRBV27 CASRQVGLPYEQYF TGTGCCAGCAGGCAGGTAGGGCTTCCCTACGAGCAGTACTTC
TRBD1 . TRBJ1-5 TRBV28 CASTQTGVSQPQHF TGTGCCAGCACCCAGACAGGGGTTAGTCAGCCCCAGCATTTT
TRBD1 . TRBJ2-4 TRBV5-3 CARSTGTGRMGKAKNIQYF TGTGCCAGAAGTACAGGGACAGGAAGAATGGGGAAAGCCAAAAACATTCAGTACTTC
. . TRBJ1-6 TRBV19 CASSPKWSSYNSPLHF TGTGCCAGTAGCCCCAAATGGAGCTCCTATAATTCACCCCTCCACTTT
. once TRBJ2-3 TRBV10-1 CASSELVPPDTQYF TGCGCCAGCAGTGAGTTGGTCCCCCCGGACACGCAGTATTTT
TRBD1 . TRBJ2-1 TRBV5-5 CASRPRTGTTNEQFF TGTGCCAGCAGGCCACGGACAGGGACCACCAATGAGCAGTTCTTC
. once TRBJ2-7 TRBV11-3 CASSFSITGHYEQYF TGTGCCAGCAGCTTCAGTATAACGGGACACTACGAGCAGTACTTC
. . TRBJ2-5 TRBV5-1 CASSWAATYEETQYF TGCGCCAGCAGCTGGGCAGCCACATACGAAGAGACCCAGTACTTC
. . TRBJ2-7 TRBV18 CASSPPPAKGRGEQYF TGTGCCAGCTCACCACCGCCGGCAAAGGGAAGGGGCGAGCAGTACTTC
TRBD1 . TRBJ1-2 TRBV18 CASSPAGTGLFYGYTF TGTGCCAGCTCACCAGCCGGGACAGGGCTTTTCTATGGCTACACCTTC
. . TRBJ1-5 TRBV6-4 CASSYQSGDQPQHF TGTGCCAGCAGCTATCAGTCGGGAGATCAGCCCCAGCATTTT
. . TRBJ2-3 TRBV7-2 CASSLELRNTQYF TGTGCCAGCAGCTTAGAGCTCCGGAATACGCAGTATTTT
TRBD1 . TRBJ1-2 TRBV19 CASTYNRGRHYGYTF TGTGCCAGTACTTACAACAGGGGACGGCACTATGGCTACACCTTC
TRBD1 . TRBJ2-1 TRBV28 CASSLTGQGIDEQFF TGTGCCAGCAGTTTAACGGGACAGGGCATCGATGAGCAGTTCTTC
. . TRBJ1-2 TRBV30 CAWSLTRSGGYTF TGTGCCTGGAGTCTCACCCGTTCTGGAGGCTACACCTTC
. . TRBJ2-5 TRBV10-3 CAITRGGQETQYF TGTGCCATCACCCGGGGAGGTCAAGAGACCCAGTACTTC
. . TRBJ1-1 TRBV7-3 CASSRRGGLNTEAFF TGTGCCAGCAGCCGACGGGGAGGGTTGAACACTGAAGCTTTCTTT
TRBD2 . TRBJ2-2 TRBV28 CASQVPPGTSGGNTGELFF TGTGCCAGTCAGGTTCCCCCCGGGACTAGCGGGGGGAACACCGGGGAGCTGTTTTTT
TRBD2 once TRBJ2-1 TRBV19 CASSSGRASGSNEQFF TGTGCCAGTAGTTCGGGGAGGGCTAGCGGGTCCAATGAGCAGTTCTTC
TRBD1 . TRBJ2-5 TRBV7-9 CASSLGTGAAQETQYF TGTGCCAGCAGCTTAGGGACAGGGGCCGCCCAAGAGACCCAGTACTTC
TRBD2 . TRBJ2-3 TRBV12-5 CASGLSPGGTQYF TGTGCTAGTGGTTTGTCTCCGGGGGGTACGCAGTATTTT
TRBD2 . TRBJ2-1 TRBV9 CASSVGASGGKEEQFF TGTGCCAGCAGCGTAGGGGCTAGCGGGGGGAAGGAAGAGCAGTTCTTC
TRBD1 once TRBJ1-4 TRBV5-5 CASSTGTGGPGEKLFF TGTGCCAGCAGCACCGGGACAGGGGGACCCGGTGAAAAACTGTTTTTT
. . TRBJ1-4 TRBV29-1 CSARVGGGEKLFF TGCAGCGCCAGGGTAGGGGGAGGTGAAAAACTGTTTTTT
TRBD1 . TRBJ2-1 TRBV11-3 CASSLGDREQFF TGTGCCAGCAGCTTAGGGGACAGGGAGCAGTTCTTC
. . TRBJ1-3 TRBV20-1 CSASRGNTIYF TGCAGTGCTAGTAGAGGGAACACCATATATTTT
. . TRBJ1-1 TRBV5-4 CASSVQTNTEAFF TGTGCCAGCAGCGTCCAGACGAACACTGAAGCTTTCTTT
TRBD1 . TRBJ1-4 TRBV19 CASSPLGQGTEKLFF TGTGCCAGTAGTCCGCTGGGACAGGGGACGGAAAAACTGTTTTTT
TRBD2 . TRBJ2-7 TRBV28 CASRAGGFHYEQYF TGTGCCAGCAGGGCGGGGGGCTTTCACTACGAGCAGTACTTC
TRBD2 . TRBJ2-2 TRBV5-4 CASSSRLADTGELFF TGTGCCAGCAGCTCAAGACTAGCGGACACCGGGGAGCTGTTTTTT
. . TRBJ2-7 TRBV12-5 CASGLDRGGISEQYF TGTGCTAGTGGTTTGGATCGGGGCGGGATTTCGGAGCAGTACTTC
. . TRBJ2-3 TRBV28 CASSPSGRDTQYF TGTGCCAGCAGCCCCTCCGGAAGAGATACGCAGTATTTT
. once TRBJ2-1 TRBV21-1 CASSKGKGLSIRGGAYNEQFF TGTGCCAGCAGCAAAGGGAAGGGACTCAGTATTCGCGGGGGAGCCTACAATGAGCAGTTCTTC
. . TRBJ2-7 TRBV7-9 CASSLRGYEQYF TGTGCCAGCAGCTTAAGAGGATACGAGCAGTACTTC